This record looks at one T cell receptor beta chain sequence and its context. These data are taken from a study of blood T cell repertoires in COVID-19. Looking at the study overall: T cells, B-cell-depleted T cells, or PBMCs supplied cDNA or gDNA.

Original analysis: Counts of nucleated cells, estimated from reference gene primer amplification, were obtained. Method: immunoSEQ multiplex PCR; TCRdb's copy keeps in-frame clones and lacks some. The V and J calls and clone size come from that table; D and trimming were worked out from the DNA. The top ten hold around 3.3% of the sample, which has around 200,000 clones, roughly 86% seen once. The receptor's source is a man between 65 and 85 years old with acute or convalescent COVID-19. The sequenced sample was peripheral blood.

The CDR3 DNA reads as TGTGCCAGCAGCCCTCGCGTTGGCGGGGGCTCCTACGAGCAGTACTTC. Protein: CASSPRVGGGSYEQYF. The rearrangement links TRBV9 to TRBJ2-7, with 7 bases aligning to TRBD2. The J segment lost 0 bases and the V segment lost 4 bases, leaving 10 bases of the junction unmatched. The CDR3 runs to 16 residues. CDR1 and CDR2 from the germline V gene are SGDLS and YYNGEE.